Listed below are T cell receptor beta chains from one sample, sequenced in a study of T cell responses to AZD1222 COVID-19 vaccine. Profiled with immunoSEQ multiplex PCR; TCRdb holds only in-frame clones, not every one. The table shows tens of thousands of clones, with 80% to 90% occurring only once. Sequenced here: peripheral blood, sampled 28 days after the second AZD1222 dose. Source of these receptors: an adult who received the AZD1222 COVID-19 vaccine. CDR3s include the opening cysteine and the closing phenylalanine or tryptophan. D genes are given only for firm matches. Clone size is stated in some rows and not others, as once, few, many or a class when expanded.

d_gene: -
j_gene: TRBJ2-1
v_gene: TRBV10-3
len: 12
abundance: -
CDR3nt: TGTGCCATCAGGCCAGGGGCCCATGAGCAGTTCTTC
CDR3aa: CAIRPGAHEQFF

d_gene: TRBD2
j_gene: TRBJ2-3
v_gene: TRBV15
len: 16
abundance: -
CDR3nt: TGTGCCACCAGCAGAGGGATAGCGGGAGTGGAGGATACGCAGTATTTT
CDR3aa: CATSRGIAGVEDTQYF

d_gene: TRBD2
j_gene: TRBJ2-1
v_gene: TRBV2
len: 17
abundance: -
CDR3nt: TGTGCCAGCAGTGCCCCTAGCGGGAGGGTATTGTACAATGAGCAGTTCTTC
CDR3aa: CASSAPSGRVLYNEQFF

d_gene: -
j_gene: TRBJ1-2
v_gene: TRBV7-8
len: 14
abundance: -
CDR3nt: TGTGCCAGCAGCCGCTATGAAGCTAACTATGGCTACACCTTC
CDR3aa: CASSRYEANYGYTF

d_gene: -
j_gene: TRBJ1-1
v_gene: TRBV18
len: 13
abundance: once
CDR3nt: TGTGCCAGCTCACCACCGCAACAGACCGAAGCTTTCTTT
CDR3aa: CASSPPQQTEAFF

d_gene: -
j_gene: TRBJ2-2
v_gene: TRBV10-3
len: 15
abundance: -
CDR3nt: TGTGCCATCACCCCCGGAGGGACGCGAGGCGGGGAGCTGTTTTTT
CDR3aa: CAITPGGTRGGELFF

d_gene: TRBD2
j_gene: TRBJ2-7
v_gene: TRBV5-4
len: 15
abundance: -
CDR3nt: TGTGCCAGCAGCCCAGGATCGGTAGCGGGAGGGGAGCAGTACTTC
CDR3aa: CASSPGSVAGGEQYF

d_gene: -
j_gene: TRBJ1-5
v_gene: TRBV4-2
len: 14
abundance: -
CDR3nt: TGTGCCAGCAGCCCCGGGGGCCTTGATCAGCCCCAGCATTTT
CDR3aa: CASSPGGLDQPQHF

d_gene: -
j_gene: TRBJ2-7
v_gene: TRBV18
len: 13
abundance: -
CDR3nt: TGTGCCAGCTCACCACGACAGCTCTACGAGCAGTACTTC
CDR3aa: CASSPRQLYEQYF

d_gene: -
j_gene: TRBJ1-1
v_gene: TRBV7-8
len: 15
abundance: -
CDR3nt: TGTGCCAGCAGCTTAGTACTGGGGACGAACACTGAAGCTTTCTTT
CDR3aa: CASSLVLGTNTEAFF

d_gene: -
j_gene: TRBJ1-2
v_gene: TRBV5-1
len: 14
abundance: -
CDR3nt: TGCGCCAGCAGCTTCAGGGTTTCTAACTATGGCTACACCTTC
CDR3aa: CASSFRVSNYGYTF

d_gene: -
j_gene: TRBJ1-4
v_gene: TRBV16
len: 16
abundance: -
CDR3nt: TGTGCCAGCAGCCAATCTTCGGGGACGGGGGAGGAAAAACTGTTTTTT
CDR3aa: CASSQSSGTGEEKLFF

d_gene: TRBD1
j_gene: TRBJ1-2
v_gene: TRBV18
len: 13
abundance: -
CDR3nt: TGTGCCAGCTCACCCCAGGGGGGCGATGGCTACACCTTC
CDR3aa: CASSPQGGDGYTF

d_gene: -
j_gene: TRBJ2-1
v_gene: TRBV30
len: 14
abundance: few
CDR3nt: TGTGCCTGGAGCCTCAGTGAGACTTACAATGAGCAGTTCTTC
CDR3aa: CAWSLSETYNEQFF

d_gene: TRBD2
j_gene: TRBJ2-3
v_gene: TRBV11-2
len: 18
abundance: -
CDR3nt: TGTGCCAGCAGCTTAGAAATGTGGGTAGCGGGGTACACAGATACGCAGTATTTT
CDR3aa: CASSLEMWVAGYTDTQYF

d_gene: TRBD2
j_gene: TRBJ2-3
v_gene: TRBV6-5
len: 15
abundance: -
CDR3nt: TGTGCCAGCAGACTCTCTAGCGGGTACACAGATACGCAGTATTTT
CDR3aa: CASRLSSGYTDTQYF

d_gene: TRBD1
j_gene: TRBJ1-4
v_gene: TRBV6-5
len: 14
abundance: few
CDR3nt: TGTGCCAGCAGACGACAGGGGGACGGTGAAAAACTGTTTTTT
CDR3aa: CASRRQGDGEKLFF

d_gene: -
j_gene: TRBJ2-3
v_gene: TRBV5-4
len: 17
abundance: -
CDR3nt: TGTGCCAGCAGCCCGGAGTCGCAGGGGCCGCTTCAAGATACGCAGTATTTT
CDR3aa: CASSPESQGPLQDTQYF

d_gene: -
j_gene: TRBJ2-5
v_gene: TRBV6-2/TRBV6-3
len: 15
abundance: few
CDR3nt: TGTGCCAGCAGTTACTCAATAGCCGAACTAGAGACCCAGTACTTC
CDR3aa: CASSYSIAELETQYF

d_gene: TRBD1
j_gene: TRBJ2-7
v_gene: TRBV3-1/TRBV3-2
len: 14
abundance: -
CDR3nt: TGTGCCAGCAGTCATACAGGGGTCGGGAACGAGCAGTACTTC
CDR3aa: CASSHTGVGNEQYF

d_gene: -
j_gene: TRBJ2-1
v_gene: TRBV7-9
len: 13
abundance: -
CDR3nt: TGTGCCAGCAGCCCTATGAGCGCGGATGAGCAGTTCTTC
CDR3aa: CASSPMSADEQFF

d_gene: -
j_gene: TRBJ1-1
v_gene: TRBV7-9
len: 13
abundance: -
CDR3nt: TGTGCCAGCAGCCCGTACGGGGACACTGAAGCTTTCTTT
CDR3aa: CASSPYGDTEAFF

d_gene: -
j_gene: TRBJ1-4
v_gene: TRBV19
len: 16
abundance: -
CDR3nt: TGTGCCAGTACCCCGAGAGGGCAGGGCACTAATGAAAAACTGTTTTTT
CDR3aa: CASTPRGQGTNEKLFF

d_gene: -
j_gene: TRBJ1-3
v_gene: TRBV28
len: 14
abundance: -
CDR3nt: TGTGCCAGCACGAGGGGCGGGTCTGGAAACACCATATATTTT
CDR3aa: CASTRGGSGNTIYF

d_gene: TRBD1
j_gene: TRBJ2-7
v_gene: TRBV18
len: 14
abundance: -
CDR3nt: TGTGCCAGCTCACCTTTGGGACAGTCCGACACCGAGTACTTC
CDR3aa: CASSPLGQSDTEYF

d_gene: -
j_gene: TRBJ2-5
v_gene: TRBV10-2
len: 14
abundance: -
CDR3nt: TGCGCCAGCAGAGCCCCGGGAGACGGAGAGACCCAGTACTTC
CDR3aa: CASRAPGDGETQYF

d_gene: TRBD2
j_gene: TRBJ2-6
v_gene: TRBV28
len: 16
abundance: -
CDR3nt: TGTGCCAGCAGTCACAGCGGGAGGACGGGTGCCAACGTCCTGACTTTC
CDR3aa: CASSHSGRTGANVLTF

d_gene: TRBD2
j_gene: TRBJ2-1
v_gene: TRBV27
len: 13
abundance: -
CDR3nt: TGTGCCAGCAGTTCAACTAGCGGCAATGAGCAGTTCTTC
CDR3aa: CASSSTSGNEQFF

d_gene: -
j_gene: TRBJ2-1
v_gene: TRBV6-5
len: 12
abundance: -
CDR3nt: TGTGCCATTCGGACAGCCGACAATGAGCAGTTCTTC
CDR3aa: CAIRTADNEQFF

d_gene: TRBD2
j_gene: TRBJ2-2
v_gene: TRBV7-8
len: 18
abundance: -
CDR3nt: TGTGCCAGCAGCCCCGGGACTAGCGGGGTCACGAACACCGGGGAGCTGTTTTTT
CDR3aa: CASSPGTSGVTNTGELFF

d_gene: TRBD1
j_gene: TRBJ1-2
v_gene: TRBV29-1
len: 14
abundance: -
CDR3nt: TGCAGCGTTGAGGCAGGGGGATCTAACTATGGCTACACCTTC
CDR3aa: CSVEAGGSNYGYTF

d_gene: -
j_gene: TRBJ1-2
v_gene: TRBV28
len: 14
abundance: -
CDR3nt: TGTGCCAGCAGTTTATGGGCAGCCAACTATGGCTACACCTTC
CDR3aa: CASSLWAANYGYTF

d_gene: -
j_gene: TRBJ2-7
v_gene: TRBV14
len: 15
abundance: -
CDR3nt: TGTGCCAGCAGCCCTACGGGACCGGGTACCTACGAGCAGTACTTC
CDR3aa: CASSPTGPGTYEQYF

d_gene: -
j_gene: TRBJ2-7
v_gene: TRBV20-1
len: 13
abundance: -
CDR3nt: TGCAGTGCTAGTGGCGGCAGGGGAGACGAGCAGTACTTC
CDR3aa: CSASGGRGDEQYF

d_gene: -
j_gene: TRBJ2-7
v_gene: TRBV28
len: 14
abundance: -
CDR3nt: TGTGCCAGCAGTGCCCGCTGGGGCCTGGGCGAGCAGTACTTC
CDR3aa: CASSARWGLGEQYF

d_gene: -
j_gene: TRBJ1-2
v_gene: TRBV12-3/TRBV12-4
len: 13
abundance: -
CDR3nt: TGTGCCAGCAGTTTAGAGGGGTCTCGGGGCTACACCTTC
CDR3aa: CASSLEGSRGYTF

d_gene: -
j_gene: TRBJ2-6
v_gene: TRBV5-1
len: 18
abundance: -
CDR3nt: TGCGCCAGCAGCCTCGGGCAGGGGGGCGTCTCTGGGGCCAACGTCCTGACTTTC
CDR3aa: CASSLGQGGVSGANVLTF

d_gene: TRBD2
j_gene: TRBJ2-1
v_gene: TRBV27
len: 15
abundance: -
CDR3nt: TGTGCCAGCAGGGAGCGGGGCGGGGCCTACAATGAGCAGTTCTTC
CDR3aa: CASRERGGAYNEQFF

d_gene: -
j_gene: TRBJ1-1
v_gene: TRBV18
len: 17
abundance: -
CDR3nt: TGTGCCAGCTCACTTCCAATCTCGGGGGCGCGGTGGACTGAAGCTTTCTTT
CDR3aa: CASSLPISGARWTEAFF

d_gene: -
j_gene: TRBJ1-1
v_gene: TRBV10-3
len: 15
abundance: -
CDR3nt: TGTGCCATCAGTGAGCCTGCGGAGGGGAGAGCTGAAGCTTTCTTT
CDR3aa: CAISEPAEGRAEAFF

d_gene: TRBD1
j_gene: TRBJ2-7
v_gene: TRBV6-1
len: 16
abundance: -
CDR3nt: TGTGCCAGCAGTGATAACAGGGGTTCTGGATCCTACGAGCAGTACTTC
CDR3aa: CASSDNRGSGSYEQYF

d_gene: -
j_gene: TRBJ1-1
v_gene: TRBV5-8
len: 13
abundance: -
CDR3nt: TGTGCCAGCAGTTTTCTCCCAGGCACTGAAGCTTTCTTT
CDR3aa: CASSFLPGTEAFF

d_gene: TRBD1
j_gene: TRBJ2-7
v_gene: TRBV28
len: 15
abundance: few
CDR3nt: TGTGCCAGCAGCCGAACAGGGGGACAGGGCTACGAGCAGTACTTC
CDR3aa: CASSRTGGQGYEQYF

d_gene: -
j_gene: TRBJ1-3
v_gene: TRBV3-1/TRBV3-2
len: 19
abundance: -
CDR3nt: TGTGCCAGCAGCCAAGCTCCCGTGGCGTCGACGGTCTCTGGAAACACCATATATTTT
CDR3aa: CASSQAPVASTVSGNTIYF

d_gene: TRBD2
j_gene: TRBJ2-3
v_gene: TRBV5-1
len: 16
abundance: -
CDR3nt: TGCGCCAGCAGCTTGGCGTCTAGCGGCCGCACAGATACGCAGTATTTT
CDR3aa: CASSLASSGRTDTQYF

d_gene: -
j_gene: TRBJ2-5
v_gene: TRBV7-2
len: 14
abundance: -
CDR3nt: TGTGCCAGCAGCCCGGGACTGGGGAGGGAGACCCAGTACTTC
CDR3aa: CASSPGLGRETQYF

d_gene: -
j_gene: TRBJ1-1
v_gene: TRBV11-2
len: 15
abundance: -
CDR3nt: TGTGCCAGCAGCTTAGTGGGAGGGTCGAACACTGAAGCTTTCTTT
CDR3aa: CASSLVGGSNTEAFF

d_gene: TRBD1
j_gene: TRBJ1-5
v_gene: TRBV28
len: 14
abundance: -
CDR3nt: TGTGCCAGCAGGACAGGGTATGGCAATCAGCCCCAGCATTTT
CDR3aa: CASRTGYGNQPQHF

d_gene: TRBD1
j_gene: TRBJ1-6
v_gene: TRBV5-1
len: 14
abundance: -
CDR3nt: TGCGCCAGCAGCCCGGGACAGAATAATTCACCCCTCCACTTT
CDR3aa: CASSPGQNNSPLHF

d_gene: -
j_gene: TRBJ1-5
v_gene: TRBV2
len: 14
abundance: -
CDR3nt: TGTGCCAGCAGTGAAGCGCGGTCGGGCGGAGCCCAGCATTTT
CDR3aa: CASSEARSGGAQHF